Following are 11 T cell receptor beta chains from one sample sequenced in a study of blood T cell repertoires in COVID-19. Only in-frame clones appear in the TCRdb table, and some are missing; sequencing was by immunoSEQ multiplex PCR. The data hold some 670,000 clones, with about 87% observed a single time. Sequencing input: peripheral blood. The receptors shown here come from a young woman with acute or convalescent COVID-19.

The chain is built from TRBV10-3 and TRBJ2-7; D is possibly TRBD2 (6 bases). Germline lookup yields CDR1 ENHRY and CDR2 SYGVKD. The CDR3 length is 16 residues. V gave up 4 bases and J gave up 3 bases, with 19 bases separating them. CDR3 sequence (DNA): TGTGCCATCAGTGGCTCAGGAGGGGCCGATTTCTACGAGCAGTACTTC. Translation: CAISGSGGADFYEQYF.

The chain is built from TRBV10-3 and TRBJ1-2; D is unresolved. V was pared by 2 bases and J by 0 bases, with 19 bases between. The CDR3 is made up of 18 amino acids. Germline CDR1 reads ENHRY; CDR2 reads SYGVKD. CDR3 in amino acids: CAISEPLNERSTNYGYTF. The CDR3 coding sequence is TGTGCCATCAGTGAGCCCTTGAACGAACGATCTACTAACTATGGCTACACCTTC.

The gene calls are TRBV19 and TRBJ1-1; the match to TRBD1 covers 8 bases. Germline loops: CDR1 LNHDA, CDR2 SQIVND (reference sequence). V shed 6 bases, J shed 5 bases, and the junction held 8 bases outside the gene matches. The CDR3 contains 14 residues. The CDR3, as DNA: TGTGCCAGTAGGGGGACAGGAGGAGGTACTGAAGCTTTCTTT. Residues: CASRGTGGGTEAFF.

This chain links TRBV5-5 with TRBJ1-5, with 9 bases matching TRBD1. CDR1 SGHKS and CDR2 YYEKEE come from the germline V gene (reference sequence). The CDR3 has 16 amino acids. With V trimmed by 4 bases and J by 2 bases, 7 bases remained unmatched. The CDR3 here is CASSKVTGGGNQPQHF. CDR3 sequence (DNA): TGTGCCAGCAGCAAGGTCACAGGGGGCGGCAATCAGCCCCAGCATTTT.

V and J are TRBV6-5 and TRBJ2-1, with D possibly TRBD1 on 5 matching bases. This CDR3 is built from 15 residues. The germline V gene has CDR1 MNHEY and CDR2 SVGAGI. V lost 7 bases and J 5 bases, leaving 18 bases between the germline ends. CDR3 DNA sequence: TGTGCCAGCATACTCCCGTGGGGCGCGGACAATGAGCAGTTCTTC. This encodes CASILPWGADNEQFF.

J is TRBJ2-2 and V is TRBV5-6, with D uncertain. The germline CDR1 and CDR2 sequences are SGHDT and YYEEEE. Trimming pared 4 bases from V and 3 bases from J, leaving 13 bases between. The CDR3 has 15 residues. The CDR3 sequence: CASSVRWSHTGELFF. The CDR3, as DNA: TGTGCCAGCAGCGTTCGATGGAGCCACACCGGGGAGCTGTTTTTT.

The chain combines TRBV12-3 or TRBV12-4 with TRBJ2-7; 7 bases are a match to TRBD1. V was clipped by 7 bases and J by 4 bases; unmatched bases: 4. This CDR3 has 12 amino acids. The DNA of the CDR3 is TGTGCCAGCACCCACAGGGGTTACGAGCAGTACTTC. Its translation is CASTHRGYEQYF.

This clone was picked up one time. CDR3 bases: TGTGCCAGCAGTAAGGCGGCAGGGGGGAGCTACGAGCAGTACTTC. Translated: CASSKAAGGSYEQYF. The chain has TRBV7-2 and TRBJ2-7; D is possibly TRBD1 (7 bases). The CDR3 runs 15 residues. Germline V gives CDR1 SGHTA, CDR2 FQGNSA. V lost 6 bases and J lost 3, with 18 bases in between.

The chain has TRBV3-1 (or the pseudogene TRBV3-2) and TRBJ1-1; D remains unclear. This CDR3 region has 15 residues. Trimming pared 4 bases from V and 1 base from J, leaving 13 bases between. In germline, CDR1 is LGHDT, CDR2 YNNKEL (reference sequence). For the CDR3, the DNA is TGTGCCAGCAGCCCCCGGGTAGATACGAACACTGAAGCTTTCTTT. Encoded protein: CASSPRVDTNTEAFF.

On this clone: The DNA is left out, because the CDR3 cannot be placed on it with certainty; the CDR3 is given as TCRdb lists it. The rearrangement uses TRBV28 and TRBJ1-4. Counting both end residues, the CDR3 totals 15 amino acids. Germline V lookup: CDR1 MDHEN, CDR2 SYDVKM. CDR3 protein: CASSSSGGLNEKLFF.

This clone has just a few counts. The chain links TRBV7-2 to TRBJ1-4; TRBD1 matches 7 bases. The germline V gene has CDR1 SGHTA and CDR2 FQGNSA. The CDR3 extends over 18 amino acids. After removal of 5 bases from V and 4 bases from J, the junction contained 16 bases not matched to a gene. CDR3 DNA sequence: TGTGCCAGCAGCCCCCACCCGACAGGGATGGGGATTAATGAAAAACTGTTTTTT. Amino acids: CASSPHPTGMGINEKLFF. Combining the CDR3 with reference TRBV7-2 and TRBJ1-4 gives the whole variable domain GAGVSQSPSNKVTEKGKDVELRCDPISGHTALYWYRQSLGQGLEFLIYFQGNSAPDKSGLPSDRFSAERTGGSVSTLTIQRTQQEDSAVYLCASSPHPTGMGINEKLFFGSGTQLSVL.